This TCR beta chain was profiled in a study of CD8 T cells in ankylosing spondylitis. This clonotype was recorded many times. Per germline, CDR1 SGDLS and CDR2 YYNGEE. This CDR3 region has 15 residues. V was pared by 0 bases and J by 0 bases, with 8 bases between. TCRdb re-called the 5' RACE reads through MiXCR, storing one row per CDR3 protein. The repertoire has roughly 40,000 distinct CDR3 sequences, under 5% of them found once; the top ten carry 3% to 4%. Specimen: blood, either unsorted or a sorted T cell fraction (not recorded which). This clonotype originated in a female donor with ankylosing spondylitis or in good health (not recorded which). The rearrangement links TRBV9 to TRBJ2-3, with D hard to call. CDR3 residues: CASSVGLTSTDTQYF. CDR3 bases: TGTGCCAGCAGCGTAGGACTGACTAGCACAGATACGCAGTATTTT.